The present T cell receptor beta chain was sequenced within a study of regulatory T cells in long-lasting Graves disease. For TCR beta, libraries came from iRepertoire HTBI primers and Arm-PCR of CDR3 regions. TCRdb recomputed calls from the multiplex PCR reads with MiXCR, one row per CDR3 protein. The repertoire holds more than 450,000 distinct CDR3 sequences, around 12% seen once, with 7.5% to 9% in the top ten. Time point described: newly diagnosed GD, antithyroid drugs for less than 3 months. Extracted RNA from PBMCs served as the source of the TCR library. This clonotype was counted many times. The data also belong to a second study, concerning T cells in Graves' hyperthyroidism and ophthalmopathy. From that paper: Uncontrolled infections, other autoimmune diseases, pregnancy or lactation led to exclusion of patients. The primer set for the first-round RT-PCR of the TCR CDR3 was HTBI.

Sequencing was performed on peripheral blood mononuclear cells (PBMCs), taken at new diagnosis, from a patient treated with antithyroid drugs. The clonotype was recovered from a woman aged 30 to 39 with Graves disease.

In DNA, the CDR3 is TGTGCCAGCGCCCAATCCTTGAGACCGGATACGCAGTATTTT. Translated: CASAQSLRPDTQYF. The V and J genes are TRBV7-3 and TRBJ2-3; D uncertain. Trimming took 8 bases from V and 6 from J, leaving 18 bases between them. The CDR3 loop spans 14 amino acids. Germline CDR1 and CDR2: SGHTA and FQGTGA.